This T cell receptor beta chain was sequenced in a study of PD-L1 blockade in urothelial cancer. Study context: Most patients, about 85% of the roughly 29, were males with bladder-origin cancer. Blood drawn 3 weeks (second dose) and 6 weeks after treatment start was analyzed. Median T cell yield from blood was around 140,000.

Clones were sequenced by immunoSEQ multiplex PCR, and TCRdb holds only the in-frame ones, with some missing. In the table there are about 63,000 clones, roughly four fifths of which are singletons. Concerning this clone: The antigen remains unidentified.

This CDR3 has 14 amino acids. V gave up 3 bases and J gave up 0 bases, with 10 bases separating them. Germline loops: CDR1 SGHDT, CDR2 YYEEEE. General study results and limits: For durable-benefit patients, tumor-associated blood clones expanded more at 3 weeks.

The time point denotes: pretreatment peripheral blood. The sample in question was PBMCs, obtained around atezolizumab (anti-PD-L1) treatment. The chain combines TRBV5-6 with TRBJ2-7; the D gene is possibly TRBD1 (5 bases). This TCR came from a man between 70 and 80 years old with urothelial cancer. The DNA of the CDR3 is TGTGCCAGCAGCTCACCCAGGGACTCCTACGAGCAGTACTTC. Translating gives CASSSPRDSYEQYF.